The 8 T cell receptor beta chains below come from one sample, sequenced in a study of early T cells in non-severe SARS-CoV-2 infection. TCRdb ran MiXCR on the 5' RACE reads and lists one entry per CDR3 protein. Counted here are about 84,000 distinct CDR3 sequences, 12% occurring once; the ten biggest clones make up over 2.5%. The sequencing input was whole blood. Receptors originate from an adult who was a healthcare worker with PCR-confirmed SARS-CoV-2 infection or an uninfected control (not recorded which).

The CDR3 DNA reads TGTGCCAGCTACGGGTGGGCGGGACTCCACAATGAGCAGTTCTTC. Protein: CASYGWAGLHNEQFF. V usage is TRBV7-9 and J usage is TRBJ2-1, with a possible D match to TRBD2 (6 bases). This CDR3 contains 15 residues. V was clipped by 8 bases and J by 5 bases, with 19 bases between them. The V gene's germline CDR1 is SEHNR and CDR2 FQNEAQ (reference sequence).

This clonotype was recorded at least ten times. The V and J genes are TRBV2 and TRBJ1-5, with D uncertain. The V and J ends lost 7 bases and 8 bases respectively, with 18 bases between them. Per the germline V gene, CDR1 is SNHLY and CDR2 is FYNNEI. The CDR3 is made up of 14 amino acids. The chain's CDR3 is CASTEGWAQEPQHF. CDR3 sequence (DNA): TGTGCCAGCACTGAGGGCTGGGCTCAGGAGCCCCAGCATTTT.

This clonotype came up a few times. This sequence joins TRBV30 and TRBJ2-3, with 7 bases fitting TRBD2. V was pared by 5 bases and J by 0 bases, with 8 bases of the junction left unmatched. Per germline, CDR1 GTSNPN and CDR2 SVGIG (reference sequence). The CDR3 is 15 residues long. The CDR3 nucleotides are TGTGCCTGGCGTTTAGGACTAGAAAGCACAGATACGCAGTATTTT. Translating gives CAWRLGLESTDTQYF.

The chain has TRBV5-4 and TRBJ1-1; D may be TRBD1 (5 bases). The germline V gene has CDR1 SGHNT and CDR2 YYREEE (reference sequence). V lost 0 bases to trimming and J lost 6 bases, with 21 bases between them. The CDR3 is 17 amino acids. The CDR3 protein is CASSLDPTGLISAEAFF. The CDR3 DNA reads as TGTGCCAGCAGCTTGGACCCAACGGGGCTCATTAGCGCTGAAGCTTTCTTT.

The CDR3 is CSAKEGGLASRRGQFF. Here the CDR3 DNA reads TGCAGTGCCAAAGAAGGGGGACTAGCCTCCAGAAGGGGGCAGTTCTTC. The chain carries TRBV20-1 and TRBJ2-1; 9 bases agree with TRBD2. The CDR3 totals 16 residues. J was trimmed by 12 bases and V by 6 bases; bases with no gene match: 21. Germline CDR1 and CDR2: DFQATT and SNEGSKA (reference sequence).

The table lists this clonotype with many counts. The chain employs TRBV6-1 and TRBJ1-6; 10 bases are shared with TRBD1. Germline lookup yields CDR1 MNHNS and CDR2 SASEGT. V shed 6 bases and J 9 bases; nucleotides not matched to a gene: 5. The CDR3 sequence is 14 residues long. The CDR3, as DNA: TGTGCCAGCAGGGACAGGGGGGGGCTTTCACCCCTCCACTTT. Protein product: CASRDRGGLSPLHF.

This clonotype was observed a handful of times. This chain joins TRBV10-3 and TRBJ1-1; the D gene is possibly TRBD1 (6 bases). Germline V gene lookup returns CDR1 ENHRY and CDR2 SYGVKD. The CDR3 is 13 amino acids. V lost 8 bases, J lost 2 bases, and 12 bases lay in between. The CDR3 nucleotides are TGTGCCATCCAGGGGCAGATTAACACTGAAGCTTTCTTT. It specifies CAIQGQINTEAFF.

This clonotype occurred a few times. This chain joins TRBV7-2 and TRBJ2-2; D might be TRBD1 (6 bases). The CDR3 is 15 residues long. Germline loops: CDR1 SGHTA, CDR2 FQGNSA. Trimming stripped 3 bases from V and 4 bases from J, with 12 bases between. CDR3 loop: CASSFTGMGTGELFF. CDR3 coding DNA: TGTGCCAGCAGCTTCACAGGGATGGGCACCGGGGAGCTGTTTTTT.